One sample yielded the 32 T cell receptor beta chains listed below, sequenced in a study of T cells in Graves' hyperthyroidism and ophthalmopathy (dated by TCRdb to the late 2010s). Receptor libraries were prepared by multiplex PCR. Sequencing used an Illumina HiSeq 2000. TCR beta CDR3 regions were amplified from RNA transcripts. For the first round of RT-PCR on the TCR CDR3, the HTBI primer set was used together with the Qiagen OneStep RT-PCR kit. TCRdb ran its own pipeline on the public reads, namely fastp trimming at Q25 and MiXCR clone calling, and kept in-frame beta chains. Merged by CDR3 protein, the rows form single entries marked with the most common genes and DNA. Within this sample are under 250,000 distinct CDR3 sequences, with approximately 23% of them counted one time only. In total, the top ten clones hold roughly 40% of the sample. Sequencing input: blood. The receptors were gathered from a woman aged 35 to 49 with Graves' ophthalmopathy.

This clonotype was detected ten times or more. V gene TRBV20-1 combines with J gene TRBJ1-5; a possible D gene is TRBD1 (5 bases). CDR3 length equals 13 residues. The V end was cut by 6 bases, the J end by 11 bases, with 20 bases between. Looked up from germline, CDR1 is DFQATT and CDR2 is SNEGSKA (reference sequence). Here the CDR3 DNA reads TGCAGTGCGATCGAGGGGCTGGGGGAGGCCCAGCATTTT. Encoded protein: CSAIEGLGEAQHF.

The chain combines TRBV6-1 with TRBJ1-5; possibly TRBD1 for D (5 bases). The germline V gene encodes CDR1 MNHNS and CDR2 SASEGT. V gave up 5 bases and J gave up 7 bases, with 15 bases separating them. CDR3 length equals 14 residues. CDR3 in amino acids: CASSRGDPRQPQHF. The CDR3 nucleotides read TGTGCCAGCAGTAGGGGTGACCCTAGGCAGCCCCAGCATTTT.

This clonotype turned up a few times. The V call is TRBV3-1, the J call TRBJ2-5, with a tentative D call TRBD2 (6 bases). Trimming left V 4 bases short and J 4 bases short, with 16 bases between. This CDR3 comprises 15 residues. From germline, CDR1 is LGHDT and CDR2 YNNKEL (reference sequence). The chain's CDR3 is CASSRDFIGGETQYF. CDR3 DNA sequence: TGTGCCAGCAGCCGGGACTTTATAGGAGGAGAGACCCAGTACTTC.

Many counts were recorded for this clonotype. The rearrangement joins TRBV6-2 or TRBV6-3 to TRBJ1-5; no clear D. V dropped 5 bases and J dropped 9 bases, with 11 bases sitting between them. The CDR3 has 12 amino acids. Germline CDR1 reads MNHEY; CDR2 reads SVGEGT. The CDR3 protein is CASSPLGVPQHF. CDR3 sequence (DNA): TGTGCCAGCAGTCCCCTGGGAGTGCCCCAGCATTTT.

This clonotype was detected many times. V and J are TRBV12-3 or TRBV12-4 and TRBJ1-1; 7 nucleotides line up with TRBD1. This CDR3 spans 15 amino acids. V lost 6 bases to trimming and J lost 1 base; unmatched junction nucleotides: 8. CDR3: CASRTSTGRNTEAFF. The CDR3 nucleotides read TGTGCCAGCAGAACCTCGACAGGGCGGAACACTGAAGCTTTCTTT.

This clonotype has a count of ten or more. A read error may be the cause here, since a much bigger clone is one base away. CDR3 sequence: CVSSFNKNDREDQPQHF. The CDR3 coding sequence is TGTGTCAGCAGCTTTAATAAAAACGACAGGGAAGATCAGCCCCAGCATTTT. The rearrangement uses TRBV6-5 and TRBJ1-5, with 7 positions matching TRBD1. CDR3 length equals 17 residues. The germline V gene has CDR1 MNHEY and CDR2 SVGAGI.

The table lists this clonotype with a few counts. The chain combines TRBV7-9 with TRBJ1-2; tentatively, D is TRBD1 (6 bases). This CDR3 contains 15 residues. Germline assignment: CDR1 SEHNR and CDR2 FQNEAQ (reference sequence). Deletions cut 2 bases from V and 2 bases from J, with 12 bases between. The CDR3 DNA is TGTGCCAGCAGCTTACTGGGGCAGGGGAACTATGGCTACACCTTC. Protein product: CASSLLGQGNYGYTF.

J is TRBJ2-7 and V is TRBV27; D might be TRBD1 (5 bases). Trimming took off 5 bases at V and 11 bases at J, with 19 bases between the two ends. The CDR3 contains 13 residues. Germline CDR1 and CDR2: MNHEY and SMNVEV (reference sequence). CDR3 amino acids: CASSTRWWAGKYF. DNA for the CDR3: TGTGCCAGCAGTACCCGGTGGTGGGCAGGGAAGTACTTC.

This clonotype was seen only a few times. The V and J genes are TRBV30 and TRBJ2-5; a weak D match, TRBD1 (5 bases). The CDR3 extends over 13 amino acids. Trimming took 5 bases from V and 5 from J, leaving 15 bases between them. CDR1 and CDR2 from the germline V gene are GTSNPN and SVGIG (reference sequence). The CDR3 coding sequence is TGTGCCTGGTCGGGCATCTCAGGGGAGACCCAGTACTTC. Residues: CAWSGISGETQYF.

The V gene is TRBV18, the J gene TRBJ2-7, with 13 nucleotides matching TRBD2. The V and J ends lost 6 bases and 1 base, in that order; junction bases with no gene match: 9. CDR1 is KGHSH, CDR2 LQKENI, per germline. This CDR3 has 17 amino acids. The DNA for the CDR3 is TGTGCCAGCTCGCTGACTAGCGGGAGGCTTCCATCCTACGAGCAGTACTTC. Protein product: CASSLTSGRLPSYEQYF. The whole variable domain, filled in from reference TRBV18 and TRBJ2-7, reads NAGVMQNPRHLVRRRGQEARLRCSPMKGHSHVYWYRQLPEEGLKFMVYLQKENIIDESGMPKERFSAEFPKEGPSILRIQQVVRGDSAAYFCASSLTSGRLPSYEQYFGPGTRLTVT.

This clonotype was detected many times. V gene TRBV4-1 combines with J gene TRBJ1-1; D unclear. Trimming shortened V by 4 bases and J by 0 bases, and 9 bases separated the two germline ends. This CDR3 region has 14 residues. Per germline, CDR1 MGHRA and CDR2 YSYEKL. CDR3 amino acids: CASSPTQVNTEAFF. CDR3 bases: TGCGCCAGCAGCCCCACTCAGGTGAACACTGAAGCTTTCTTT.

This clonotype was seen just once. The chain uses TRBV19 and TRBJ1-5; D is uncertain. CDR3 size: 13 residues. The V gene's germline CDR1 is LNHDA and CDR2 SQIVND (reference sequence). V was pared by 5 bases and J by 3 bases, with 8 bases between. CDR3 DNA: TGTGCCAGTAGTTACGGAGACAATCAGCCCCAGCATTTT. This translates into CASSYGDNQPQHF.

This clonotype showed up many times. The chain joins TRBV27 to TRBJ2-5, with 7 bases aligning to TRBD2. This CDR3 comprises 15 residues. Trimming took 2 bases from V and 9 from J; bases not matched to a gene: 12. Germline values: CDR1 MNHEY, CDR2 SMNVEV (reference sequence). CDR3 sequence (DNA): TGTGCCAGCAGTTTAGGGACTACTCTCAGTGGGGCCCAGTACTTC. This translates into CASSLGTTLSGAQYF.

This clonotype was seen repeatedly, ten times or more. The gene calls are TRBV5-1 and TRBJ2-2, with a possible D match to TRBD1 (5 bases). The CDR3 sequence is 14 residues long. Trimming pared 5 bases from V and 2 bases from J, leaving 10 bases between. From germline, CDR1 is SGHRS and CDR2 YFSETQ. The CDR3 DNA follows: TGCGCCAGCAGGTACGACAGCAACACCGGGGAGCTGTTTTTT. Translation gives CASRYDSNTGELFF.

The chain is built from TRBV11-2 and TRBJ2-5; 9 bases align to TRBD2. Per germline, CDR1 SGHAT and CDR2 FQNNGV. The junction had 13 bases not matched to a gene; V was cut back by 6 bases and J by 5 bases. The CDR3 spans 16 residues. Here the CDR3 reads CASSRVISGSSETQYF. The DNA for the CDR3 is TGTGCCAGCAGTCGTGTTATTAGCGGGAGTAGCGAGACCCAGTACTTC.

This clonotype showed up many times. The CDR3 region has the DNA TGCGCCAGCAGCTTGGGATCAGGGGTCCGGCCTGAAGCTTTCTTT. Its protein product is CASSLGSGVRPEAFF. V and J are TRBV5-1 and TRBJ1-1; TRBD1 is a possible D gene (6 bases). CDR1 and CDR2 (germline): SGHRS, YFSETQ. This CDR3 is built from 15 residues. V was clipped by 0 bases and J by 6 bases, with 15 bases between them.

The chain uses TRBV2 and TRBJ2-7; the match to TRBD1 covers 9 bases. Germline assignment: CDR1 SNHLY and CDR2 FYNNEI. The CDR3 consists of 15 residues. Germline trimming cut 3 bases from V and 0 bases from J; bases unmatched to any gene: 3. CDR3 coding DNA: TGTGCCAGCAGTGAGCCGGACAGGGGCTCCTACGAGCAGTACTTC. It specifies CASSEPDRGSYEQYF.

The genes are TRBV6-5 and TRBJ2-5, with 8 bases lining up with TRBD2. The CDR3 is 15 residues long. After removal of 4 bases from V and 0 bases from J, the junction contained 4 bases not matched to a gene. The germline V gene has CDR1 MNHEY and CDR2 SVGAGI. The CDR3 DNA is TGTGCCAGCAGTTCAACTAGCGGTGACCAAGAGACCCAGTACTTC. Translating it yields CASSSTSGDQETQYF.

This sequence joins TRBV6-5 and TRBJ1-5, with 7 nucleotides matching TRBD1. Germline CDR1 reads MNHEY; CDR2 reads SVGAGI. This CDR3 has 14 residues. Trimming at V came to 5 bases and at J to 4 bases, leaving 5 bases not matched to a gene. The CDR3 is CASSNRGQNQPQHF. CDR3 DNA: TGTGCCAGCAGTAACCGGGGACAGAATCAGCCCCAGCATTTT.

V usage is TRBV15 and J usage is TRBJ1-1, with a possible D match to TRBD1 (6 bases). The V and J ends lost 2 bases and 4 bases respectively, with 11 bases between them. The CDR3 has 14 residues. From germline, CDR1 is LNHNV and CDR2 YYDKDF (reference sequence). CDR3 loop: CATSRRMTGTEAFF. Written as DNA, the CDR3 is TGTGCCACCAGCAGAAGAATGACAGGCACTGAAGCTTTCTTT.

In this sample, this clonotype turned up a few times. CDR3 sequence: CASSLAKQGTGELFF. The CDR3 DNA sequence: TGTGCCAGCAGCTTAGCCAAACAGGGAACCGGGGAGCTGTTTTTT. The rearrangement joins TRBV7-2 to TRBJ2-2; perhaps TRBD1 as D (6 bases). Germline V lookup: CDR1 SGHTA, CDR2 FQGNSA. V was pared by 0 bases and J by 5 bases, with 10 bases between. The CDR3 is 15 residues long. Full variable domain (missing parts from reference TRBV7-2 and TRBJ2-2): GAGVSQSPSNKVTEKGKDVELRCDPISGHTALYWYRQSLGQGLEFLIYFQGNSAPDKSGLPSDRFSAERTGGSVSTLTIQRTQQEDSAVYLCASSLAKQGTGELFFGEGSRLTVL.

This clonotype was counted ten times or more. The chain combines TRBV2 with TRBJ2-5; no clear D. CDR3 length equals 10 residues. The V gene lost 6 bases and the J gene lost 6 bases, with 5 bases spanning the gap. Germline-derived CDR1 and CDR2 are SNHLY and FYNNEI. CDR3 loop: CASSEKTQYF. The CDR3 DNA sequence: TGTGCCAGCAGCGAGAAGACCCAGTACTTC.

This clonotype occurred many times. The chain employs TRBV2 and TRBJ1-5, with TRBD1 identical over 10 bases. V gave up 6 bases and J gave up 6 bases; unmatched junction bases: 5. This CDR3 contains 14 residues. CDR1 is SNHLY and CDR2 is FYNNEI in the germline V gene. The CDR3 sequence is CASSADRGLQPQHF. Written as DNA, the CDR3 is TGTGCCAGCAGCGCCGACAGGGGGCTTCAGCCCCAGCATTTT.

V usage is TRBV20-1 and J usage is TRBJ1-6; the D gene is possibly TRBD1 (5 bases). CDR3 length equals 14 residues. In germline, CDR1 is DFQATT, CDR2 SNEGSKA (reference sequence). The V and J ends lost 6 bases and 7 bases respectively, with 16 bases between them. CDR3 coding DNA: TGCAGTGCGCAACCCGGGACGGCAAATTCACCCCTCCACTTT. This codes for CSAQPGTANSPLHF.

The rearrangement links TRBV27 to TRBJ1-1; weak D call: TRBD1 (6 bases). V gave up 8 bases and J gave up 4 bases, with 14 bases separating them. Germline CDR1 reads MNHEY; CDR2 reads SMNVEV (reference sequence). This CDR3 has 13 amino acids. The CDR3 here is CASRLRGATEAFF. CDR3 nucleotide sequence: TGTGCCAGCCGCCTCAGGGGAGCCACTGAAGCTTTCTTT.

The sample holds a few counts of this clonotype. V usage is TRBV24-1 and J usage is TRBJ1-2; possibly TRBD1 for D (6 bases). The CDR3 extends over 14 amino acids. V dropped 4 bases and J dropped 6 bases, with 14 bases sitting between them. The germline V gene encodes CDR1 KGHDR and CDR2 SFDVKD. The CDR3 DNA sequence: TGTGCCACCAGTGACAACCAGGGGACGGATGGCTACACCTTC. It yields the protein CATSDNQGTDGYTF.

This clonotype was found many times. The chain is built from TRBV11-2 and TRBJ1-3; D is unclear. This CDR3 is built from 16 residues. V gave up 2 bases and J gave up 1 base, with 12 bases separating them. Germline loops: CDR1 SGHAT, CDR2 FQNNGV. The CDR3 here is CASSLIEGLSGNTIYF. The CDR3 DNA is TGTGCCAGCAGCTTAATCGAGGGCCTGTCTGGAAACACCATATATTTT.

This clonotype was seen ten or more times. This rearrangement joins TRBV7-9 to TRBJ2-7, with 10 bases identical to TRBD1. Losses at the gene ends were 3 bases for V and 4 bases for J; bases not matched to a gene: 6. Germline CDR1 is SEHNR and CDR2 is FQNEAQ (reference sequence). The CDR3 extends over 15 amino acids. For the CDR3, the DNA is TGTGCCAGCAGCTTTGGGACAGGGGTCCTGTACGAGCAGTACTTC. Its translation: CASSFGTGVLYEQYF.

This clonotype was counted a few times. The chain recombines TRBV6-1 with TRBJ1-5, with TRBD1 as a possible D gene (5 bases). The CDR3 extends over 17 amino acids. V shed 5 bases and J shed 1 base, with 18 bases lying between them. Germline V gene sequence: CDR1 MNHNS, CDR2 SASEGT. The CDR3 here is CASSPTGLIGSNQPQHF. The CDR3 region has the DNA TGTGCCAGCAGTCCTACAGGATTGATTGGAAGCAATCAGCCCCAGCATTTT.

The rearrangement links TRBV12-5 to TRBJ2-5; D not certain. CDR3 length: 15 amino acids. Germline CDR1 is LGHNT and CDR2 is FRNRAP. The V end was cut by 0 bases, the J end by 2 bases, with 10 bases between. CDR3 sequence reads: CASGLVLDGQETQYF. As DNA, the CDR3 is TGTGCTAGTGGTTTGGTACTGGACGGACAAGAGACCCAGTACTTC.

This clonotype occurred many times. The chain couples TRBV15 to TRBJ1-2, with 9 bases aligning to TRBD1. Germline CDR1 and CDR2: LNHNV and YYDKDF (reference sequence). Germline trimming cut 3 bases from V and 7 bases from J; bases unmatched to any gene: 9. This CDR3 spans 15 amino acids. The CDR3 bases are TGTGCCACCAGCAGGGAAAAGACAGGGGGAGGTGGCTACACCTTC. This translates into CATSREKTGGGGYTF.

This clonotype was seen at least ten times. This rearrangement joins TRBV28 to TRBJ2-7; D might be TRBD1 (8 bases). V lost 3 bases and J 2 bases, leaving 17 bases between the germline ends. The V gene's germline CDR1 is MDHEN and CDR2 SYDVKM. The CDR3 runs 16 residues. CDR3 sequence reads: CASSFPGQGGPYEQYF. CDR3 nucleotides: TGTGCCAGCAGTTTCCCCGGACAGGGAGGGCCCTACGAGCAGTACTTC.